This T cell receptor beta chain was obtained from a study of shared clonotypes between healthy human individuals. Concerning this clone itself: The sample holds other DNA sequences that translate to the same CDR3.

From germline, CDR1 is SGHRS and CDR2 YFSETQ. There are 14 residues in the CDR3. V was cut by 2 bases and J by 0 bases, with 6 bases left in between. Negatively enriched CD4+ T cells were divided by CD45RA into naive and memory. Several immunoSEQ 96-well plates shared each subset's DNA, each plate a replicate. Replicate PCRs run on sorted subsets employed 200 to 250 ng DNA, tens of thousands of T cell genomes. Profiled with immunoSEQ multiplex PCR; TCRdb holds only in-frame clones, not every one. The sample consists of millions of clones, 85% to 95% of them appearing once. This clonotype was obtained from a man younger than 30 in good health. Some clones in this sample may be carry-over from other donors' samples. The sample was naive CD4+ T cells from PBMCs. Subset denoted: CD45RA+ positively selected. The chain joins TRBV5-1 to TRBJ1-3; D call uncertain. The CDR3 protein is CASSLTVSGNTIYF. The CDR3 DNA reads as TGCGCCAGCAGCTTAACAGTCTCTGGAAACACCATATATTTT.